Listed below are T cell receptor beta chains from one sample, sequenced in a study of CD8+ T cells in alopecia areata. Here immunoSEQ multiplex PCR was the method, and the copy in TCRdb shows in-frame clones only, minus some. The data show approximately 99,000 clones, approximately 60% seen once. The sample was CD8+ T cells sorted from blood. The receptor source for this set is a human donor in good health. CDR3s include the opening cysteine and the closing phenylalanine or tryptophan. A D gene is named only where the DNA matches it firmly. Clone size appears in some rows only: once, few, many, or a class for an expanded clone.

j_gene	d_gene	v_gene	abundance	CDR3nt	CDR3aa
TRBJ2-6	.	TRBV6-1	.	TGTGCCAGCAGCCTTAAAGGGGATGGGGCCAACGTCCTGACTTTC	CASSLKGDGANVLTF
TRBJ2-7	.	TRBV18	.	TGTGCCAGCTCACCACGGGGAGTAGGTAAGGGGATCTACGAGCAGTACTTC	CASSPRGVGKGIYEQYF
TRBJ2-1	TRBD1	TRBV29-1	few	TGCAGCGTTGCCATAAACCGGGACAGCAATGAGCAGTTCTTC	CSVAINRDSNEQFF
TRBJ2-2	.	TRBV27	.	TGTGCCAGCAGTTCACCAGGGGCGAACACCGGGGAGCTGTTTTTT	CASSSPGANTGELFF
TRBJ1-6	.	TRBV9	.	TGTGCCAGCAGCGGGGATTCGATGGGAAATAATTCACCCCTCCACTTT	CASSGDSMGNNSPLHF
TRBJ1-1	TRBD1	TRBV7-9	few	TGTGCCAGCAGCTTAGCCCAGGGGGGGAGGAAAACTGAAGCTTTCTTT	CASSLAQGGRKTEAFF
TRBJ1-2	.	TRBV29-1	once	TGCAGCGTCCCGGGGTCGAGGGATGGCTATGGCTACACCTTC	CSVPGSRDGYGYTF
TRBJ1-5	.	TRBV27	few	TGTGCCAGCAGTTTATTAGAACCGGGTGGCAATCAGCCCCAGCATTTT	CASSLLEPGGNQPQHF
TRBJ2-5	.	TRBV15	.	TGTGCCACCGGGGCGGGTCTTGAGACCCAGTACTTC	CATGAGLETQYF
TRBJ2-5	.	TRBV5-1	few	TGCGCCAGCAGCTTGCGGCCAGGGAGCCAAGAGACCCAGTACTTC	CASSLRPGSQETQYF
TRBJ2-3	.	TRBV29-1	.	TGCAGCGTACCGGGGACCACAGATACGCAGTATTTT	CSVPGTTDTQYF
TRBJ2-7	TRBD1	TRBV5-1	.	TGCGCCAGCAGTTATCCGGGACAGGGCTACGAGCAGTACTTC	CASSYPGQGYEQYF
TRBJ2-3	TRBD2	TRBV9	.	TGTGCCAGCAGCGTAGTCGGCGGGGGGGCAGCAGATACGCAGTATTTT	CASSVVGGGAADTQYF
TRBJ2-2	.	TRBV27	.	TGTGCCAGCAGTCCCCATCGGGGCAACACCGGGGAGCTGTTTTTT	CASSPHRGNTGELFF
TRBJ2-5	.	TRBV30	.	TGTGCCTGGGATTCGGCCGCGGAGACCCAGTACTTC	CAWDSAAETQYF
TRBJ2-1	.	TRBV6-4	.	TGTGCCAGCAGTGACTCTGGGGAAGACAATGAGCAGTTCTTC	CASSDSGEDNEQFF
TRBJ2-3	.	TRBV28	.	TGTGCCAGCAGTTACCCGGACAGCCGCAGCACAGATACGCAGTATTTT	CASSYPDSRSTDTQYF
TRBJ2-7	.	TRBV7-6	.	TGTGCCAGCAGCTTAGCACATGGTGGCTACGAGCAGTACTTC	CASSLAHGGYEQYF
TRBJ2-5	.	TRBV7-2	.	TGTGCCAGCAGCTTAACGGAGACCCAGTACTTC	CASSLTETQYF
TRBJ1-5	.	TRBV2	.	TGTGCCAGCAGTTTAATGGCCCCGGGGAGCAATCAGCCCCAGCATTTT	CASSLMAPGSNQPQHF
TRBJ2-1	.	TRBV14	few	TGTGCCAGCAGCCAAGGTCGGGAGCAGTTCTTC	CASSQGREQFF
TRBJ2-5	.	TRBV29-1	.	TGCAGCGTTGAACGGTCTGGGAAAGGTCGAGAGACCCAGTACTTC	CSVERSGKGRETQYF
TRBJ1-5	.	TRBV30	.	TGTGCCTGGAGTGTACGGACGTATCAGCCCCAGCATTTT	CAWSVRTYQPQHF
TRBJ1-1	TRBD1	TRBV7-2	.	TGTGCCAGCAGCCCGTGGACAGGGGGGGACACTGAAGCTTTCTTT	CASSPWTGGDTEAFF
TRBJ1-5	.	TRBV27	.	TGTGCCAGCAGTGTCTCCTTACAGGGCCGCGGTCAGCCCCAGCATTTT	CASSVSLQGRGQPQHF
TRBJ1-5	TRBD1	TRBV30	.	TGTGCCTGGAGTACGGGACAGGGGCATCAGCCCCAGCATTTT	CAWSTGQGHQPQHF
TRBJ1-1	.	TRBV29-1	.	TGCAGCGTTGAAGTGATCCCCGAGGGGCTGGGCACTGAAGCTTTCTTT	CSVEVIPEGLGTEAFF
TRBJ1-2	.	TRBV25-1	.	TGTGCCAGCAGTGATGGTACAGGGAACTATGGCTACACCTTC	CASSDGTGNYGYTF
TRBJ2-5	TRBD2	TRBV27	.	TGTGCCAGCGCTACTAGCGGGGGGGTGGAGACCCAGTACTTC	CASATSGGVETQYF
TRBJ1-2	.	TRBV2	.	TGTGCCAGCATGGGGCCAGACAGCCCTAACTATGGCTACACCTTC	CASMGPDSPNYGYTF
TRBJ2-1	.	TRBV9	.	TGTGCCAGCAGCGTAGCGACACCAAGGGAGCAGTTCTTC	CASSVATPREQFF
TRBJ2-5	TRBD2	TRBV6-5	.	TGTGCCAGCACCGACGGACTAGCGGGGAGTGAGACCCAGTACTTC	CASTDGLAGSETQYF
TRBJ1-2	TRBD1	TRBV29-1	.	TGCAGTGTCCCGGGACAGCCAAACTATGGCTACACCTTC	CSVPGQPNYGYTF
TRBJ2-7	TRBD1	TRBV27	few	TGTGCCAGCAGTCCTAGCAGCGGACAGGTCACCTACGAGCAGTACTTC	CASSPSSGQVTYEQYF
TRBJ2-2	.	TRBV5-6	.	TGTGCCAGCAGCTTGGACCGGGACGGCTCCTTCACCGGGGAGCTGTTTTTT	CASSLDRDGSFTGELFF
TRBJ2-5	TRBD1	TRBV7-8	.	TGTGCCAGCAGCCCCTCGGGGACAGGGCCCCTCCAAGAGACCCAGTACTTC	CASSPSGTGPLQETQYF
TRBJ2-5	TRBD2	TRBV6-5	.	TGTGCCAGCAGTTACTCGAGCGGGGGCCAAGAGACCCAGTACTTC	CASSYSSGGQETQYF
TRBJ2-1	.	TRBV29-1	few	TGCAGCGGTCGTACAGGGATGTATGAGCAGTTCTTC	CSGRTGMYEQFF
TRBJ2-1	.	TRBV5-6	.	TGTGCCAGCAGACGAAACGACTACAATGAGCAGTTCTTC	CASRRNDYNEQFF
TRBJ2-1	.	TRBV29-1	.	TGCAGCGGGTGCTGTAAGATTGGGGGGGCGGTCAATGAGCAGTTCTTC	CSGCCKIGGAVNEQFF
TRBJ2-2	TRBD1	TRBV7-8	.	TGTGCCAGCACCCAGACAGGGGGGCTCAACACCGGGGAGCTGTTTTTT	CASTQTGGLNTGELFF
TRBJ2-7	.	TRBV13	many	TGTGCCAGCAGCTTAGTAGGTCGGGGGCTTCGCTACGAGCAGTACTTC	CASSLVGRGLRYEQYF
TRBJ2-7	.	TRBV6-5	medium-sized	TGTGCCAGCAGTTACTCCGGGGACTCTTCCTACGAGCAGTACTTC	CASSYSGDSSYEQYF
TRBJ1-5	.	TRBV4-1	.	TGCGCCAGCAGCCAAGACGGGGACTTTGGTCCCCAGCATTTT	CASSQDGDFGPQHF
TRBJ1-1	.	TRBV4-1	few	TGCGCCAGCAGCCAAGCCCGAACCCGGACGGTGAACACTGAAGCTTTCTTT	CASSQARTRTVNTEAFF
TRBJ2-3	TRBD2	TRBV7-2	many	TGTGCCAGCAGCTTAGATCTTAGCGGGGGCTTCACAGATACGCAGTATTTT	CASSLDLSGGFTDTQYF
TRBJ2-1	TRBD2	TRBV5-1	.	TGCGCCAGCAGCTCCATAGCGGGGGCCCCGGGGAATGAGCAGTTCTTC	CASSSIAGAPGNEQFF
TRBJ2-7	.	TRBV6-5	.	TGTGCCAGCAGTCATAGGGGGGGCCTCTACGAGCAGTACTTC	CASSHRGGLYEQYF
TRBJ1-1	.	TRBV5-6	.	TGTGCCAGCAGCATAGGGACTGGCTCTGAAGCTTTCTTT	CASSIGTGSEAFF
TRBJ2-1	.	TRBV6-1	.	TGTGCCAGCAGTGAAGCGCTAGAGGGGTGGAATGAGCAGTTCTTC	CASSEALEGWNEQFF
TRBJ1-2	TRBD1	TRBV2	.	TGTGCCAGCAGTGAAGGGGAGACAGGGGCGAACTATGGCTACACCTTC	CASSEGETGANYGYTF
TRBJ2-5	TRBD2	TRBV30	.	TGTGCCTGGGAGCGGGGGTCCCAAGAGACCCAGTACTTC	CAWERGSQETQYF
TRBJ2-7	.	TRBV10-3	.	TGTGCCATCAGTGATCCGGGACACGGATTCTACGAGCAGTACTTC	CAISDPGHGFYEQYF
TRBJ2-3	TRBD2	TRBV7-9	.	TGTGCCATCCGGCGGGAGGATACGCAGTATTTT	CAIRREDTQYF
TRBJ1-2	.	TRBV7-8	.	TGTGCCAGCAGCTTAGTGTCTGACACAGGGAGATCCTATGGCTACACCTTC	CASSLVSDTGRSYGYTF
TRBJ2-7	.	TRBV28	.	TGTGCCAGCAGTTACCAGCGGACCTACGAGCAGTACTTC	CASSYQRTYEQYF
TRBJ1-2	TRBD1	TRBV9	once	TGTGCCAGCAGCGCGGCGGCAGGGGGCAGAGATGGCTACACCTTC	CASSAAAGGRDGYTF
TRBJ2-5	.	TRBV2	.	TGTGCCAGCAGTGAGAGGTTTAACCAAGAGACCCAGTACTTC	CASSERFNQETQYF
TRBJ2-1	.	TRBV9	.	TGTGCCAGCAGCCCCCTGTCCTACAATGAGCAGTTCTTC	CASSPLSYNEQFF